Described below is a single TCR beta chain sequence and its context. Using immunoSEQ multiplex PCR, the repertoire was profiled, and TCRdb retains in-frame clones only, with some absent. The sample lists about 200,000 clones, roughly 79% occurring once. This entry is derived from a study of blood T cell repertoires in COVID-19. Donors of Cohort 3 who recovered were those that had two negative PCRs, clearance, or symptom resolution. V was shortened by 0 bases and J by 4 bases, with 13 bases between the two germline ends. Per the germline V gene, CDR1 is SEHNR and CDR2 is FQNEAQ (reference sequence). The CDR3 totals 15 residues.

The sequencing input was PBMCs or T cells enriched from blood (not recorded which). The chain uses TRBV7-9 and TRBJ2-7; perhaps TRBD1 as D (6 bases). The receptor comes from a man aged 35 to 55 who had recovered from COVID-19. The CDR3 nucleotides read TGTGCCAGCAGCTTAGCTCTCGGACAGATTTACGAGCAGTACTTC. Its translation: CASSLALGQIYEQYF.